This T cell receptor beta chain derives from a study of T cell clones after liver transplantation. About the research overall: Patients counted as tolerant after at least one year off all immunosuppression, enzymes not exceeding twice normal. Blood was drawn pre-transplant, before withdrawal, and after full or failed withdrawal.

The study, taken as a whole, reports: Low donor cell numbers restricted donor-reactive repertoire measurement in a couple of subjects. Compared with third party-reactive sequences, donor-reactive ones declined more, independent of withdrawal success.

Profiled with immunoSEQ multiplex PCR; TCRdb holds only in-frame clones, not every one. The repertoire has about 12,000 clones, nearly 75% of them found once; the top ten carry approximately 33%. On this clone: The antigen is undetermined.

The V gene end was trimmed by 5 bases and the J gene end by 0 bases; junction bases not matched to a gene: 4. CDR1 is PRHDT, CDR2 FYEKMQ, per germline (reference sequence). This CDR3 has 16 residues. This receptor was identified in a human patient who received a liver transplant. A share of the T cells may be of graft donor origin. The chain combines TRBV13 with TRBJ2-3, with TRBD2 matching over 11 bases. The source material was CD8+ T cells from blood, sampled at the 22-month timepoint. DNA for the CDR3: TGTGCCAGCAGCCACGGACTAGCGGGTAGCACAGATACGCAGTATTTT. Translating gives CASSHGLAGSTDTQYF.